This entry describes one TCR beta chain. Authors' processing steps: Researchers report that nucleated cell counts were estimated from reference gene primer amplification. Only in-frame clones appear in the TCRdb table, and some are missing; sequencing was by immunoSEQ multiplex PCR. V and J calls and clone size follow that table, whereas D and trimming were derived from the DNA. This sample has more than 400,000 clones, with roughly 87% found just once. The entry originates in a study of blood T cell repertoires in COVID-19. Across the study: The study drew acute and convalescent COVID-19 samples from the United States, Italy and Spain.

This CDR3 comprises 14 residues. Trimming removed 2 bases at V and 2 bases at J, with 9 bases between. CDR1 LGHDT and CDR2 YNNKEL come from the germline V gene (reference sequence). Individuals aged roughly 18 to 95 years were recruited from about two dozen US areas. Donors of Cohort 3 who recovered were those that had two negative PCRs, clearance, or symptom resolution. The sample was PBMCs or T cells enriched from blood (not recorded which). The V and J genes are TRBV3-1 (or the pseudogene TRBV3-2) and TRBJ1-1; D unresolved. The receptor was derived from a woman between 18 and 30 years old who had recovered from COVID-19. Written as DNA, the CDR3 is TGTGCCAGCAGCCAATTCCCCCATAACACTGAAGCTTTCTTT. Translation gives CASSQFPHNTEAFF.